This TCR beta chain derives from a study of shared clonotypes between healthy human individuals. Repertoires were generated with immunoSEQ multiplex PCR, while TCRdb's copy carries only in-frame clones and drops some. Of over 800,000 clones in the sample, around 93% are singletons; the top ten hold less than 25%. CD8 cells regarded as naive lacked CD45RO, were positively chosen for CCR7, and omitted terminally differentiated effector memory CD45RA+ cells. The CDR3 sequence is 15 residues long. Germline V gene sequence: CDR1 LGHNA, CDR2 YNFKEQ. Trimming cost V 1 base and J 0 bases, with 7 bases left between them.

The chain has TRBV4-2 and TRBJ1-5; no firm D call. Sequenced sample: naive CD8+ T cells sorted from blood. The sequence came from a man between 25 and 39 years old in good health. CDR3 DNA: TGTGCCAGCAGCCAAGGTGATGGTAGCAATCAGCCCCAGCATTTT. Translated, it gives CASSQGDGSNQPQHF.